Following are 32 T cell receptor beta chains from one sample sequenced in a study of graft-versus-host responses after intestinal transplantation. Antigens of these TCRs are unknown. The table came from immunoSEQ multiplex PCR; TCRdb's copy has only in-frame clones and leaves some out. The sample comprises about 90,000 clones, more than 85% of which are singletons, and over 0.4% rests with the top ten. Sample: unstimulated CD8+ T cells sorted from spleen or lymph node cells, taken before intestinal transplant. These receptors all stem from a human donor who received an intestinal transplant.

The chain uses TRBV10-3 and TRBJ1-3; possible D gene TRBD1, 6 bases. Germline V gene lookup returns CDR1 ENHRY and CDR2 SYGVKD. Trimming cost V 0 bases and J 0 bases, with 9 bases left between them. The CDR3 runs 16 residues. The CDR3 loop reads CAISESGGPSGNTIYF. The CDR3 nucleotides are TGTGCCATCAGTGAGTCAGGGGGACCCTCTGGAAACACCATATATTTT.

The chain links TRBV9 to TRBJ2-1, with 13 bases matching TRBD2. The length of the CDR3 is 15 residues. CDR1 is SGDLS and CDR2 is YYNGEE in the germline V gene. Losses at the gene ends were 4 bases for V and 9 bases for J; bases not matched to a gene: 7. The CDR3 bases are TGTGCCAGCAGCTATACTAGCGGGGGGGGCGGTGAGCAGTTCTTC. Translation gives CASSYTSGGGGEQFF.

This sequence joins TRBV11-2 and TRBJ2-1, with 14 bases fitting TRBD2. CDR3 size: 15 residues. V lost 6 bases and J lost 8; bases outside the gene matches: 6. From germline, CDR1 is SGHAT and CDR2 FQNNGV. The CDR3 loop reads CASRETSGGADEQFF. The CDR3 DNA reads TGTGCCAGCAGGGAGACTAGCGGGGGGGCGGATGAGCAGTTCTTC.

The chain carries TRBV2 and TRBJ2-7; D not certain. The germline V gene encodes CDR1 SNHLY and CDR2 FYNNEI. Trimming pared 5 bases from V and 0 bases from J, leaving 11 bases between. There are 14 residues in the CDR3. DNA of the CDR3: TGTGCCAGCAGTTCGGCTAGTTACTCCTACGAGCAGTACTTC. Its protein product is CASSSASYSYEQYF.

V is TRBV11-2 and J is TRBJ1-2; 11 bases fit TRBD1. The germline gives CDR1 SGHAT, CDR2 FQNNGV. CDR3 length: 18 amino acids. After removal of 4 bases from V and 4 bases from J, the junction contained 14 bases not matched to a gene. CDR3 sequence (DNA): TGTGCCAGCAGCTCCGTGGGGGACCGGGACAGGGGGACCTATGGCTACACCTTC. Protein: CASSSVGDRDRGTYGYTF.

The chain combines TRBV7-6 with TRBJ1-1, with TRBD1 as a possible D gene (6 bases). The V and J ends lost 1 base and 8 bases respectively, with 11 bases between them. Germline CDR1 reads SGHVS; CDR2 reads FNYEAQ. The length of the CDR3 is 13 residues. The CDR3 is CASSLEEQGEAFF. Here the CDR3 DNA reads TGTGCCAGCAGCTTAGAGGAACAGGGAGAAGCTTTCTTT.

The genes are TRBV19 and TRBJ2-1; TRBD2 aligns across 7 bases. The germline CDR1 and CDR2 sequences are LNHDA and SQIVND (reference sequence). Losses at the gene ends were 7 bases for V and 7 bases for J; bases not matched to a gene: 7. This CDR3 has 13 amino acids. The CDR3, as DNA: TGTGCCAGTATGTCGGGGGGATTTAATGAGCAGTTCTTC. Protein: CASMSGGFNEQFF.

The CDR3, as DNA: TGTGCCACCAGCAGCGCGGGGGATAATTCACCCCTCCACTTT. This translates into CATSSAGDNSPLHF. The V gene is TRBV15, the J gene TRBJ1-6; D possibly corresponds to TRBD1 (5 bases). The length of the CDR3 is 14 residues. V lost 3 bases and J lost 5, with 8 bases in between. Germline V gives CDR1 LNHNV, CDR2 YYDKDF (reference sequence).

The chain's CDR3 is CASSLVTGEHTEAFF. The CDR3 region has the DNA TGTGCCAGCAGCTTAGTGACAGGGGAACATACTGAAGCTTTCTTT. The chain is built from TRBV7-9 and TRBJ1-1; 8 nucleotides align to TRBD1. V dropped 1 base and J dropped 5; count of bases not matched to a gene: 6. CDR3 size: 15 residues. Germline values: CDR1 SEHNR, CDR2 FQNEAQ (reference sequence).

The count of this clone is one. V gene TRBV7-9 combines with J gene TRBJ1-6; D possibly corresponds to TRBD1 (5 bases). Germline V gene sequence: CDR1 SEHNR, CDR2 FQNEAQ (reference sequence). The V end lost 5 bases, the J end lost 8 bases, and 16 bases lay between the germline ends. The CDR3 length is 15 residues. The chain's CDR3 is CASSPLSGDYSPLHF. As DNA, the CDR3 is TGTGCCAGCAGCCCCCTTTCGGGGGACTATTCACCCCTCCACTTT.

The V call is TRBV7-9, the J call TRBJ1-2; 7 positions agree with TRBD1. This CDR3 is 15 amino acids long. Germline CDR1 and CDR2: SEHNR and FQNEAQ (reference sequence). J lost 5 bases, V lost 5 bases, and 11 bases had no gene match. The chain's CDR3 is CASSAWTGRPYGYTF. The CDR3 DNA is TGTGCCAGCAGCGCCTGGACAGGTCGACCTTATGGCTACACCTTC.

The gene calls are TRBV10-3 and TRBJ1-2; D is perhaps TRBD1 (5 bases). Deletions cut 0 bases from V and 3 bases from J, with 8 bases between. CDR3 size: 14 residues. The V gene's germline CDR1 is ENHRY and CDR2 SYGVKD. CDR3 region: CAISESTGDYGYTF. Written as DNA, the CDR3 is TGTGCCATCAGTGAGTCAACAGGCGACTATGGCTACACCTTC.

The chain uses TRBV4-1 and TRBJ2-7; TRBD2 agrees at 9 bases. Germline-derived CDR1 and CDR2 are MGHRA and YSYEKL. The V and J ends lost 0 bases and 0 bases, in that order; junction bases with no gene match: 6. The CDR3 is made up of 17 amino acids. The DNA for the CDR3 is TGCGCCAGCAGCCAAGAACCTGCTAGCGGGGTCTCCTACGAGCAGTACTTC. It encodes CASSQEPASGVSYEQYF.

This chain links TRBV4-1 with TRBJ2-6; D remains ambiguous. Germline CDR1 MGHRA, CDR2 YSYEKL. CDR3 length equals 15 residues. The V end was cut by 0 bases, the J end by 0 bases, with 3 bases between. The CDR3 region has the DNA TGCGCCAGCAGCCAAGACAGCTCTGGGGCCAACGTCCTGACTTTC. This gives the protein CASSQDSSGANVLTF.

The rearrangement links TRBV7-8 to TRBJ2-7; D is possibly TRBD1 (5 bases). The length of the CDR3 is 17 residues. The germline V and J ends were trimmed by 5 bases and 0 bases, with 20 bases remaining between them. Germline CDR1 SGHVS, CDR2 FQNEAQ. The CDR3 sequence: CASSNIRAQGPSYEQYF. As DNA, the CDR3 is TGTGCCAGCAGCAACATACGAGCGCAGGGCCCCTCCTACGAGCAGTACTTC.

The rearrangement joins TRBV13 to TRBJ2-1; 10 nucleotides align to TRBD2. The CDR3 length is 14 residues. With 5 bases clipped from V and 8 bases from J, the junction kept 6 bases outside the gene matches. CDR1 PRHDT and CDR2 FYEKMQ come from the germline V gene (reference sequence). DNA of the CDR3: TGTGCCAGCAGCCAGGGGCTAGCGGGAGATGAGCAGTTCTTC. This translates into CASSQGLAGDEQFF.

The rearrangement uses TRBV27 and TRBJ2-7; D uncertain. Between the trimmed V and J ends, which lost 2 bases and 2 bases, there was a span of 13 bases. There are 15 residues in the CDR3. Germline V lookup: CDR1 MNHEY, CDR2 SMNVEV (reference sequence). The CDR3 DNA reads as TGTGCCAGCAGTTTAACACCTTCAGGTCCCTACGAGCAGTACTTC. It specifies CASSLTPSGPYEQYF.

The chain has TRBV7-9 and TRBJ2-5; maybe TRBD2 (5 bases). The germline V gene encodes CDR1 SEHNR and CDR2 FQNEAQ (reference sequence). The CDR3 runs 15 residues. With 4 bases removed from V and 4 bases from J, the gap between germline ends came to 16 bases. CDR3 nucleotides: TGTGCCAGCAGCTCCTTCGCGGCGGGTGGAGAGACCCAGTACTTC. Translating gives CASSSFAAGGETQYF.

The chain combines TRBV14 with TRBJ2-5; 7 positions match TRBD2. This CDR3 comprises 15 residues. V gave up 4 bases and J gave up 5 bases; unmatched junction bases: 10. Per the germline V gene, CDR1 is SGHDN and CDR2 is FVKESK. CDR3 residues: CASSPLWEGRETQYF. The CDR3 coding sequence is TGTGCCAGCAGCCCGTTATGGGAGGGGCGGGAGACCCAGTACTTC.

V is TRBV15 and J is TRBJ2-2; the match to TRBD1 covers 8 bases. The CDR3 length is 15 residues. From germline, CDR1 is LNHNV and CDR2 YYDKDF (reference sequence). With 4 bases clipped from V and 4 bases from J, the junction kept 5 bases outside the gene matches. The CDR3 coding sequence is TGTGCCACCAGCATTAGGACAGGGAGCACCGGGGAGCTGTTTTTT. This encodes CATSIRTGSTGELFF.

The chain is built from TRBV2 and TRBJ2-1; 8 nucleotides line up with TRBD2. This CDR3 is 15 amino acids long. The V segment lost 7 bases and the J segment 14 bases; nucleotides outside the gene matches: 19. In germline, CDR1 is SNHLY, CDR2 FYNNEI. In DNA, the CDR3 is TGTGCCAGCAATGGGGGAATCAGCGGGAGCGGTTTAGAGTTCTTC. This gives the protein CASNGGISGSGLEFF. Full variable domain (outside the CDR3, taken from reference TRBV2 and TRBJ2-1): EPEVTQTPSHQVTQMGQEVILRCVPISNHLYFYWYRQILGQKVEFLVSFYNNEISEKSEIFDDQFSVERPDGSNFTLKIRSTKLEDSAMYFCASNGGISGSGLEFFGPGTRLTVL.

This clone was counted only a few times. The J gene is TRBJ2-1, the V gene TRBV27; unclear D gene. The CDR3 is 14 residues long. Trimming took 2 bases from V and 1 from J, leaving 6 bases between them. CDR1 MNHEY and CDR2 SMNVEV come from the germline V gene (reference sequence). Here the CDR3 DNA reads TGTGCCAGCAGTTTACAGGAATCCTACAATGAGCAGTTCTTC. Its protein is CASSLQESYNEQFF.

The CDR3 region is CASSPQGLTDTQYF. The CDR3 nucleotides read TGTGCCAGTAGTCCTCAGGGACTGACAGATACGCAGTATTTT. The chain links TRBV19 to TRBJ2-3; D may be TRBD2 (6 bases). This CDR3 has 14 residues. Trimming cost V 5 bases and J 3 bases, with 12 bases left between them. Germline V CDR1 and CDR2: LNHDA, SQIVND (reference sequence).

CDR3 in DNA: TGCGCCAGCGGCCGGGACAGCCGCGTGGCTACGCAGTATTTT. Translation gives CASGRDSRVATQYF. The J gene is TRBJ2-3, the V gene TRBV5-1; 7 bases map to TRBD1. The ends lost 7 bases at V and 8 bases at J; junction bases unmatched: 13. CDR1 and CDR2 (germline): SGHRS, YFSETQ. The CDR3 spans 14 residues.

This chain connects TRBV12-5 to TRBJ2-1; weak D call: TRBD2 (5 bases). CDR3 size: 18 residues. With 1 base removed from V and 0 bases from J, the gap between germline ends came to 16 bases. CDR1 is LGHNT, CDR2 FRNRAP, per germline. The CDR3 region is CASGLELTGESSYNEQFF. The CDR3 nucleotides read TGTGCTAGTGGTTTGGAACTCACCGGGGAGAGCTCCTACAATGAGCAGTTCTTC.

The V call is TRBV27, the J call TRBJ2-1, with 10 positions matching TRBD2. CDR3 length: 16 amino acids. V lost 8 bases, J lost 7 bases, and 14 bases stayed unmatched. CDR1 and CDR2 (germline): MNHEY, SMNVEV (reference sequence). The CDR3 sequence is CASSRVAGGGWNEQFF. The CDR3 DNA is TGTGCCAGCTCTCGGGTAGCGGGGGGTGGGTGGAATGAGCAGTTCTTC.

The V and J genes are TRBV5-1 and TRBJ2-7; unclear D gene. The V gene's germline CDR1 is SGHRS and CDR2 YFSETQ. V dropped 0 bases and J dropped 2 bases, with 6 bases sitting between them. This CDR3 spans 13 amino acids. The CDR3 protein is CASSLGLTYEQYF. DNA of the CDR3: TGCGCCAGCAGCTTGGGCCTAACCTACGAGCAGTACTTC.

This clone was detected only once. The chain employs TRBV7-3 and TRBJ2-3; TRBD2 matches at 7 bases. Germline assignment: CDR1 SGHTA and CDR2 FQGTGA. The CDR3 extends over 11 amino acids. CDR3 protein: CASGESDTQYF. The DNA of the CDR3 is TGTGCGAGCGGGGAGTCGGATACGCAGTATTTT.

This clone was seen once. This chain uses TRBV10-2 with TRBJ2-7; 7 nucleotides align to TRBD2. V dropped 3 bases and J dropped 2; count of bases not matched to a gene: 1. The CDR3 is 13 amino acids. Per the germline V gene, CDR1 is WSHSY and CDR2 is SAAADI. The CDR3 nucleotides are TGCGCCAGCAGTGATGGGAGGGCCTACGAGCAGTACTTC. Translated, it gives CASSDGRAYEQYF.

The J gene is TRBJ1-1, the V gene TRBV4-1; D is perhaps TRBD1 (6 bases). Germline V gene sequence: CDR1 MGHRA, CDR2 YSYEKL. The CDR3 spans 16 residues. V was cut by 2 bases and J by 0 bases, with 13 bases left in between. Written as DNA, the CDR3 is TGCGCCAGCAGCCAACCTCCGGACAGCATGAACACTGAAGCTTTCTTT. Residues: CASSQPPDSMNTEAFF.

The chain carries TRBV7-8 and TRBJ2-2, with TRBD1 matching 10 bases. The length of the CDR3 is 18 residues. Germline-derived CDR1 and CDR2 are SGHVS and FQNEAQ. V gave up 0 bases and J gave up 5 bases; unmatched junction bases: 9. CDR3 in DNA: TGTGCCAGCAGCTTAGCGGGATGGGGGACAGGGGAGACCGGGGAGCTGTTTTTT. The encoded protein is CASSLAGWGTGETGELFF.

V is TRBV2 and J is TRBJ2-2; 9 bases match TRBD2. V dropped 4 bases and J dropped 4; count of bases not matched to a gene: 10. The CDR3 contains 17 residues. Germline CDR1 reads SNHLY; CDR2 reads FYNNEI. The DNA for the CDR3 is TGTGCCAGCAGTGGTCATAGCGGGAGCCTCATCACCGGGGAGCTGTTTTTT. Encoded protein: CASSGHSGSLITGELFF.